This TCR beta chain was recorded in a study of blood T cell repertoires in COVID-19. Turning to the study itself: The United States, Italy and Spain were the sources of the acute and convalescent COVID-19 samples. Sources were T cells, B-cell-depleted T cells, or PBMCs; the material itself was cDNA or gDNA.

V was clipped by 2 bases and J by 6 bases, with 16 bases between them. Germline CDR1 and CDR2: LNHDA and SQIVND (reference sequence). This CDR3 has 16 residues. Under the authors' procedure: Estimation of nucleated cell counts was performed using reference gene primer amplification. Measured with immunoSEQ multiplex PCR; TCRdb has only the in-frame clones, and not every one. Clone size and V and J calls were adopted from that table, with D and trimming inferred from the DNA. Of tens of thousands of clones in the sample, about 96% were seen once. The sequencing input was peripheral blood. V usage is TRBV19 and J usage is TRBJ2-2; maybe TRBD2 (5 bases). The TCR was taken from a human donor with active COVID-19. The donor label of this sample is uncertain. CDR3 protein: CASSIPYQRDSGELFF. The CDR3 coding sequence is TGTGCCAGTAGTATACCTTACCAACGGGATTCCGGGGAGCTGTTTTTT. The full variable domain, completed using reference TRBV19 and TRBJ2-2, is DGGITQSPKYLFRKEGQNVTLSCEQNLNHDAMYWYRQDPGQGLRLIYYSQIVNDFQKGDIAEGYSVSREKKESFPLTVTSAQKNPTAFYLCASSIPYQRDSGELFFGEGSRLTVL.